The 22 T cell receptor beta chains below were found in one sample sequenced in a study of blood T cell repertoires in COVID-19. TCRdb keeps only in-frame clones here, not all; method: immunoSEQ multiplex PCR. The table includes about 370,000 clones, around 87% detected once. Material: PBMCs or T cells enriched from blood (not recorded which). These receptors came from a man between 18 and 29 years old who had recovered from COVID-19.

Only a few counts were recorded for this clone. CDR3 amino acids: CASSSPGTDIYEQYF. CDR3 DNA sequence: TGTGCCAGCTCCTCGCCCGGGACAGACATTTACGAGCAGTACTTC. This chain uses TRBV6-4 with TRBJ2-7; 7 bases align to TRBD1. Looked up from germline, CDR1 is MRHNA and CDR2 is SNTAGT. The V and J ends lost 8 bases and 4 bases, in that order; junction bases with no gene match: 14. The CDR3 is made up of 15 amino acids.

The chain carries TRBV12-3 or TRBV12-4 and TRBJ1-2, with D uncertain. This CDR3 contains 12 residues. Trimming took off 6 bases at V and 6 bases at J, with 11 bases between the two ends. This chain's CDR3 is CASSLPGNGYTF. The CDR3 nucleotides are TGTGCCAGCAGCCTTCCAGGAAATGGCTACACCTTC.

The rearrangement joins TRBV11-2 to TRBJ2-5, with TRBD1 matching 10 bases. The germline gives CDR1 SGHAT, CDR2 FQNNGV. The CDR3 length is 16 residues. The V segment lost 5 bases and the J segment 5 bases; nucleotides outside the gene matches: 11. The CDR3: CASSPLWGQGYETQYF. For the CDR3, the DNA is TGTGCCAGCAGCCCCCTTTGGGGACAGGGGTACGAGACCCAGTACTTC.

For the CDR3, the DNA is TGTGCCAGCAGCTCGGGACTCCTGACCCGCACAGATACGCAGTATTTT. Its translation is CASSSGLLTRTDTQYF. This chain joins TRBV7-3 and TRBJ2-3; D possibly corresponds to TRBD2 (6 bases). Per germline, CDR1 SGHTA and CDR2 FQGTGA. This CDR3 is 16 amino acids long. Trimming removed 4 bases from V and 1 base from J, with 15 bases in between.

The chain has TRBV7-2 and TRBJ1-2; 7 positions match TRBD1. J lost 3 bases, V lost 1 base, and 5 bases had no gene match. The CDR3 consists of 15 residues. Per germline, CDR1 SGHTA and CDR2 FQGNSA. The CDR3 DNA reads as TGTGCCAGCAGCTTAGGAGGGGGCGCTTACTATGGCTACACCTTC. Translating gives CASSLGGGAYYGYTF.

This clone has a handful of counts. The chain is built from TRBV7-3 and TRBJ2-5; TRBD1 is a possible D gene (6 bases). The CDR3 is made up of 14 amino acids. The germline V gene encodes CDR1 SGHTA and CDR2 FQGTGA. Trimming removed 5 bases from V and 4 bases from J, with 14 bases in between. The CDR3 region is CASSEGSGAETQYF. The CDR3, as DNA: TGTGCCAGCAGCGAGGGTTCAGGGGCAGAGACCCAGTACTTC.

The chain has TRBV2 and TRBJ2-1, with TRBD2 identical over 7 bases. CDR3 size: 15 residues. CDR1 and CDR2 from the germline V gene are SNHLY and FYNNEI. V was clipped by 4 bases and J by 9 bases; unmatched bases: 12. The CDR3 bases are TGTGCCAGCAGTGTTCTTAGCGGTGGCGGGGGTGAGCAGTTCTTC. Residues: CASSVLSGGGGEQFF.

In this sample, this clone turned up once. J is TRBJ1-1 and V is TRBV28, with D unclear. With 8 bases removed from V and 0 bases from J, the gap between germline ends came to 7 bases. Germline loops: CDR1 MDHEN, CDR2 SYDVKM. This CDR3 has 12 residues. The CDR3 here is CASLNLNTEAFF. The CDR3 DNA follows: TGTGCCAGCCTCAACTTGAACACTGAAGCTTTCTTT.

The rearrangement uses TRBV4-3 and TRBJ2-7; 8 bases line up with TRBD1. Trimming at V came to 0 bases and at J to 4 bases, leaving 11 bases not matched to a gene. Per the germline V gene, CDR1 is LGHNA and CDR2 is YSLEER. This CDR3 is built from 17 residues. CDR3 sequence: CASSQDLAGGVSYEQYF. The CDR3 region has the DNA TGCGCCAGCAGCCAAGACCTGGCAGGGGGCGTTTCGTACGAGCAGTACTTC.

This clone was seen just once. V is TRBV18 and J is TRBJ2-7; TRBD2 matches at 8 bases. Germline CDR1 reads KGHSH; CDR2 reads LQKENI. Trimming took 3 bases from V and 6 from J; bases not matched to a gene: 7. The CDR3 has 14 residues. The CDR3 here is CASSPPSGSFEQYF. In DNA form, the CDR3 reads TGTGCCAGCTCACCGCCCAGCGGGAGTTTCGAGCAGTACTTC. The full variable domain, completed using reference TRBV18 and TRBJ2-7, is NAGVMQNPRHLVRRRGQEARLRCSPMKGHSHVYWYRQLPEEGLKFMVYLQKENIIDESGMPKERFSAEFPKEGPSILRIQQVVRGDSAAYFCASSPPSGSFEQYFGPGTRLTVT.

This rearrangement joins TRBV19 to TRBJ1-3, with D uncertain. V gave up 5 bases and J gave up 0 bases, with 11 bases separating them. This CDR3 has 15 amino acids. Germline lookup yields CDR1 LNHDA and CDR2 SQIVND (reference sequence). CDR3 protein: CASSPAGSSGNTIYF. In DNA form, the CDR3 reads TGTGCCAGTAGTCCCGCAGGAAGCTCTGGAAACACCATATATTTT.

This chain connects TRBV27 to TRBJ2-1; TRBD2 matches at 9 bases. Germline values: CDR1 MNHEY, CDR2 SMNVEV (reference sequence). This CDR3 is 15 amino acids long. Trimming removed 3 bases from V and 5 bases from J; junction bases left unmatched: 5. Here the CDR3 DNA reads TGTGCCAGCAGTTTTGGGGCTAGCGGGAACAATGAGCAGTTCTTC. Its protein product is CASSFGASGNNEQFF.

The chain employs TRBV5-4 and TRBJ2-4; perhaps TRBD2 as D (7 bases). The germline V gene encodes CDR1 SGHNT and CDR2 YYREEE (reference sequence). This CDR3 is 16 amino acids long. V was clipped by 4 bases and J by 0 bases, with 14 bases between them. CDR3 sequence (DNA): TGTGCCAGCAGCGGAGGGGGGGGTATAGCCAAAAACATTCAGTACTTC. It is translated as CASSGGGGIAKNIQYF.

The rearrangement joins TRBV6-4 to TRBJ1-2; 7 bases are a match to TRBD1. Trimming took 2 bases from V and 3 from J; bases not matched to a gene: 3. This CDR3 region has 14 residues. Germline CDR1 MRHNA, CDR2 SNTAGT. CDR3 protein: CASSDKDRYYGYTF. CDR3 DNA sequence: TGTGCCAGCAGTGACAAGGACAGGTACTATGGCTACACCTTC.

The gene calls are TRBV4-3 and TRBJ1-2; possibly TRBD1 for D (5 bases). Germline lookup yields CDR1 LGHNA and CDR2 YSLEER. CDR3 size: 16 residues. Trimming took off 0 bases at V and 4 bases at J, with 15 bases between the two ends. The CDR3 is CASSQDWRGSAYGYTF. CDR3 nucleotides: TGCGCCAGCAGCCAAGATTGGAGGGGAAGCGCCTATGGCTACACCTTC.

The chain carries TRBV2 and TRBJ1-2, with 9 positions matching TRBD1. The CDR3 is 15 residues long. Germline V gene sequence: CDR1 SNHLY, CDR2 FYNNEI. Losses at the gene ends were 6 bases for V and 2 bases for J; bases not matched to a gene: 7. The DNA for the CDR3 is TGTGCCAGCAGGGCTCAGGGGACAGGGAACTATGGCTACACCTTC. Its translation: CASRAQGTGNYGYTF.

This sequence joins TRBV2 and TRBJ2-2; D is possibly TRBD1 (6 bases). Germline V gene data show CDR1 as SNHLY and CDR2 as FYNNEI. The V and J ends lost 0 bases and 4 bases respectively, with 9 bases between them. The CDR3 is made up of 15 amino acids. The CDR3 coding sequence is TGTGCCAGCAGTGAAGCTAAGGGGGTCACCGGGGAGCTGTTTTTT. Translated: CASSEAKGVTGELFF. Full variable domain (missing parts from reference TRBV2 and TRBJ2-2): EPEVTQTPSHQVTQMGQEVILRCVPISNHLYFYWYRQILGQKVEFLVSFYNNEISEKSEIFDDQFSVERPDGSNFTLKIRSTKLEDSAMYFCASSEAKGVTGELFFGEGSRLTVL.

The chain uses TRBV10-1 and TRBJ2-3; 9 bases fit TRBD1. This CDR3 has 16 amino acids. CDR1 is WNHNN, CDR2 SYGVQD, per germline (reference sequence). V was pared by 0 bases and J by 2 bases, with 3 bases of the junction left unmatched. The CDR3 protein is CASSESRDRATDTQYF. The CDR3 DNA sequence: TGCGCCAGCAGTGAGTCGAGGGACAGGGCCACAGATACGCAGTATTTT.

This clone was found a few times. This chain joins TRBV7-2 and TRBJ2-3; a possible D gene is TRBD2 (7 bases). This CDR3 contains 15 residues. Germline lookup yields CDR1 SGHTA and CDR2 FQGNSA. Trimming shortened V by 3 bases and J by 4 bases, and 14 bases separated the two germline ends. The CDR3 DNA reads TGTGCCAGCAGCTTTTTGGCGGGGGCCCCAGATACGCAGTATTTT. This translates into CASSFLAGAPDTQYF.

This clone appeared once. The chain joins TRBV7-3 to TRBJ2-2; 8 bases are shared with TRBD2. CDR1 is SGHTA and CDR2 is FQGTGA in the germline V gene. The CDR3 spans 15 residues. V gave up 5 bases and J gave up 0 bases; unmatched junction bases: 2. CDR3 nucleotide sequence: TGTGCCAGCAGCAGTAGCGGGACGAACACCGGGGAGCTGTTTTTT. It is translated as CASSSSGTNTGELFF.

The rearrangement links TRBV25-1 to TRBJ1-2; 12 nucleotides align to TRBD1. This CDR3 comprises 13 residues. The germline CDR1 and CDR2 sequences are MGHDK and SYGVNS. The junction had 3 bases not matched to a gene; V was cut back by 6 bases and J by 7 bases. The CDR3 loop is CASRGTGGFGYTF. CDR3 DNA: TGTGCCAGCAGGGGGACAGGGGGCTTTGGCTACACCTTC.

The DNA for the CDR3 is TGTGCCAGCAGATCCCGCTATACAGGGGGCTGGCAGCCCCAGCATTTT. Protein sequence: CASRSRYTGGWQPQHF. The chain is built from TRBV28 and TRBJ1-5; 9 bases are a match to TRBD1. The CDR3 runs 16 residues. The V gene's germline CDR1 is MDHEN and CDR2 SYDVKM. J was trimmed by 7 bases and V by 6 bases; bases with no gene match: 13.